The sample holds a few counts of the clone carrying this T cell receptor beta chain. The record originates from a study of T-cell reconstitution after alpha-beta-depleted transplantation in children. Preparation of the TCRbeta library was carried out with unique molecular identifiers. A single record per CDR3 protein comes from TCRdb applying MiXCR to the PCR reads. Among a few hundred thousand distinct CDR3 sequences listed, roughly an eighth were seen once. Looked up from germline, CDR1 is DFQATT and CDR2 is SNEGSKA (reference sequence). V was pared by 1 base and J by 1 base, with 7 bases between. The CDR3 has 13 residues.

The chain employs TRBV20-1 and TRBJ2-5, with a possible D match to TRBD1 (5 bases). This clonotype originated in a human donor who donated a stem cell graft to a child with combined immunodeficiency. The sequencing used PBMCs from the stem cell graft donor, collected from the stem cell graft. The CDR3 DNA follows: TGCAGTGCTAGAGGGACACCCCAAGAGACCCAGTACTTC. It yields the protein CSARGTPQETQYF.